The sequence of this TCR beta chain was determined in a study of cytomegalovirus exposure and HLA in healthy donors. About the study: The roughly 120 validation repertoires used the same platform as the roughly 720 first-cohort repertoires (as reported by a later analysis).

The protocol was immunoSEQ multiplex PCR, while the TCRdb copy is restricted to in-frame clones and leaves out a portion. The sample consists of about 120,000 clones, approximately 88% of them appearing once. The germline V gene has CDR1 GTSNPN and CDR2 SVGIG (reference sequence). The CDR3 covers 15 residues. V shed 1 base and J shed 3 bases, with 14 bases lying between them. Study results and limitations: Listed as cytomegalovirus-associated were 164 TCR beta chains. In vitro, three CMV-associated chains proved specific for CMV antigens. Rare TCR sequences dominated, though some public TCRs recurred in many donors.

About this clone itself: Its specificity is unknown.

Sequenced input: PBMCs. This TCR was sampled from a woman between 18 and 29 years old in good health and CMV-seropositive. The chain couples TRBV30 to TRBJ2-3, with a tentative D call TRBD2 (6 bases). CDR3 coding DNA: TGTGCCTGGAGTGGACCGGGTGGGGGGACAGATACGCAGTATTTT. Its translation: CAWSGPGGGTDTQYF. Together with reference TRBV30 and TRBJ2-3, the CDR3 gives the full variable domain: SQTIHQWPATLVQPVGSPLSLECTVEGTSNPNLYWYRQAAGRGLQLLFYSVGIGQISSEVPQNLSASRPQDRQFILSSKKLLLSDSGFYLCAWSGPGGGTDTQYFGPGTRLTVL.